This TCR beta chain was sequenced for a study of blood T cell repertoires in COVID-19. Study information: COVID-19 samples from acute and convalescent phases originated in the United States, Italy and Spain. From T cells, B-cell-depleted T cells, or PBMCs came the material, which was cDNA or gDNA.

As handled by the study authors: The authors estimated nucleated cell counts from reference gene primer amplification. Data came from immunoSEQ multiplex PCR; TCRdb stores just in-frame clones and leaves some out. Clone size and V and J calls were adopted from that table, with D and trimming inferred from the DNA. The table has about 190,000 clones, roughly 84% seen once. The CDR3 runs to 13 residues. Looked up from germline, CDR1 is SGHNT and CDR2 is YENEEA. Losses at the gene ends were 4 bases for V and 3 bases for J; bases not matched to a gene: 1. This clone has a single count. Specimen: peripheral blood. The sequence was obtained from a middle-aged woman who had recovered from COVID-19. The chain joins TRBV11-3 to TRBJ2-5; 8 bases agree with TRBD1. The CDR3 protein is CASSSGGEETQYF. The CDR3 bases are TGTGCCAGCAGCTCAGGGGGCGAAGAGACCCAGTACTTC.